This T cell receptor beta chain was observed in a study of blood T cell repertoires in COVID-19. Whole-study context: Samples taken during acute and convalescent COVID-19 were collected in the United States, Italy and Spain. The cDNA or gDNA used as material had been derived from T cells, B-cell-depleted T cells, or PBMCs.

V was clipped by 4 bases and J by 4 bases; unmatched bases: 3. The CDR3 is made up of 15 amino acids. Germline CDR1 reads KGHDR; CDR2 reads SFDVKD. The authors' processing: Quantification of nucleated cells was approximated via reference gene primer amplification. Here immunoSEQ multiplex PCR was the method, and the copy in TCRdb shows in-frame clones only, minus some. That table supplies the V and J calls and clone size; D and trimming were determined from the DNA. The sample has approximately 300,000 clones, approximately 85% seen once; the top ten hold under 2%. The TCR was taken from a woman aged 45-65 years with acute or convalescent COVID-19. Material for sequencing was peripheral blood. This rearrangement joins TRBV24-1 to TRBJ1-4, with 9 nucleotides matching TRBD1. The CDR3 loop reads CATSEGTGLNEKLFF. The CDR3 region has the DNA TGTGCCACCAGTGAGGGGACAGGGCTTAATGAAAAACTGTTTTTT.